The rows below give T cell receptor beta chains drawn from one sample of a study of shared clonotypes between healthy human individuals. The protocol was immunoSEQ multiplex PCR, while the TCRdb copy is restricted to in-frame clones and leaves out a portion. The data hold approximately 600,000 clones, with 95% observed a single time. Sequenced material: naive CD8+ T cells sorted from blood. All receptors derive from a woman aged 25 to 39 in good health. CDR3s include the opening cysteine and the closing phenylalanine or tryptophan. Fields, in order: D gene, clone size, J gene, V gene, CDR3 protein, CDR3 DNA. D genes are given only for firm matches. The size field is filled for only some rows; it gives once, few, many or a size class.

TRBD1 . TRBJ1-4 TRBV7-9 CASSSPARGYSGGEKLFF TGTGCCAGCAGCTCCCCCGCGCGGGGGTATTCAGGGGGAGAAAAACTGTTTTTT
. . TRBJ2-7 TRBV27 CASSLSSEHEQYF TGTGCCAGCAGTTTATCTTCGGAACACGAGCAGTACTTC
. . TRBJ2-1 TRBV9 CASSVAGGSYNEQFF TGTGCCAGCAGCGTAGCTGGGGGGAGCTACAATGAGCAGTTCTTC
TRBD1 . TRBJ1-1 TRBV6-1 CASSEWAWEGADEAFF TGTGCCAGCAGTGAGTGGGCGTGGGAGGGGGCCGATGAAGCTTTCTTT
TRBD1 . TRBJ1-5 TRBV4-1 CASSLQGDQPQHF TGCGCCAGCAGCTTGCAGGGGGATCAGCCCCAGCATTTT
TRBD2 . TRBJ2-7 TRBV7-9 CASSSRSGKDSYEQYF TGTGCCAGCAGCTCGCGTAGCGGGAAAGACTCCTACGAGCAGTACTTC
TRBD2 . TRBJ2-7 TRBV19 CASSAGLATYEQYF TGTGCCAGTAGTGCAGGACTAGCAACCTACGAGCAGTACTTC
. . TRBJ2-3 TRBV12-5 CASAPKGIGTQYF TGTGCTAGTGCCCCTAAAGGGATAGGTACGCAGTATTTT
. . TRBJ2-7 TRBV10-2 CASSVSRSYEQYF TGCGCCAGCAGTGTTAGTAGAAGCTACGAGCAGTACTTC
. . TRBJ1-1 TRBV6-5 CASSYSRGGRPTLIF TGTGCCAGCAGTTACTCGAGAGGGGGGCGACCCACGCTTATCTTT
. . TRBJ1-1 TRBV15 CATSTPWEMNTEAFF TGTGCCACCAGCACGCCTTGGGAGATGAACACTGAAGCTTTCTTT
. . TRBJ1-3 TRBV6-5 CASRDNSGNTIYF TGTGCCAGCAGGGATAACTCTGGAAACACCATATATTTT
. few TRBJ2-7 TRBV29-1 CSVSDGYAYEQYF TGCAGCGTCTCGGACGGGTATGCCTACGAGCAGTACTTC
. . TRBJ1-5 TRBV30 CAWSVDLGQPQHF TGTGCCTGGAGTGTAGATCTTGGGCAGCCCCAGCATTTT
. once TRBJ2-7 TRBV27 CASSFTGFAYEQYF TGTGCCAGCAGTTTTACAGGGTTCGCCTACGAGCAGTACTTC
. . TRBJ2-1 TRBV7-6 CASSLTFRGNYNEQFF TGTGCCAGCAGCTTAACTTTCCGGGGGAACTACAATGAGCAGTTCTTC
TRBD1 . TRBJ1-1 TRBV18 CASSPGDRARGTEAFF TGTGCCAGCTCACCAGGGGACAGGGCGAGGGGCACTGAAGCTTTCTTT
. . TRBJ1-1 TRBV5-1 CASSLGRAGTEAFF TGCGCCAGCAGCTTGGGCAGGGCGGGGACTGAAGCTTTCTTT
. . TRBJ2-7 TRBV5-1 CASSSTYEQYF TGCGCCAGCAGCTCCACTTACGAGCAGTACTTC
TRBD2 . TRBJ2-1 TRBV27 CASSSSSGRAPWSDEQFF TGTGCCAGCAGTTCATCTAGCGGGCGGGCCCCGTGGTCGGATGAGCAGTTCTTC
. . TRBJ2-7 TRBV4-1 CASSQGSTSYEQYF TGCGCCAGCAGCCAAGGAAGCACCTCCTACGAGCAGTACTTC
. . TRBJ1-3 TRBV28 CASSLFRDPGNTIYF TGTGCCAGCAGTTTGTTCCGGGATCCTGGAAACACCATATATTTT
TRBD2 . TRBJ2-1 TRBV7-3 CASSSLAGGLFF TGTGCCAGCAGCTCCCTAGCGGGAGGACTGTTCTTC
. . TRBJ2-1 TRBV7-7 CASSLSGTTHPHNEQFF TGTGCCAGCAGCTTAAGTGGGACCACCCACCCCCACAATGAGCAGTTCTTC
. . TRBJ1-5 TRBV10-3 CAISESGQPQHF TGTGCCATCAGTGAGTCTGGTCAGCCCCAGCATTTT
TRBD1 . TRBJ2-1 TRBV4-1 CASSRSDRDGNEQFF TGCGCCAGCAGCCGATCGGACAGGGACGGGAATGAGCAGTTCTTC
. . TRBJ2-7 TRBV19 CARWERDFRDYEQYF TGTGCCAGATGGGAACGGGACTTCCGAGACTACGAGCAGTACTTC
TRBD1 . TRBJ1-4 TRBV19 CASSDIEDRDEKLFF TGTGCCAGTAGCGATATCGAAGACAGGGATGAAAAACTGTTTTTT
TRBD1 . TRBJ2-7 TRBV9 CASSVGDDRVYEQYF TGTGCCAGCAGCGTAGGCGATGACAGGGTTTATGAGCAGTACTTC
. . TRBJ2-7 TRBV11-2 CASSPGLTYEQYF TGTGCCAGCAGCCCCGGTTTGACCTACGAGCAGTACTTC
. . TRBJ2-1 TRBV27 CASSRPGGGSYNEQFF TGTGCCAGCAGTCGTCCCGGTGGTGGCTCCTACAATGAGCAGTTCTTC
. . TRBJ2-5 TRBV28 CASSLFGPQETQYF TGTGCCAGCAGTTTGTTCGGCCCCCAAGAGACCCAGTACTTC
TRBD1 . TRBJ2-7 TRBV5-1 CASSLRGTGKIWEQYF TGCGCCAGCAGCCTCCGGGGGACAGGTAAAATTTGGGAGCAGTACTTC
. . TRBJ1-2 TRBV4-2 CASSQERGNGYTF TGTGCCAGCAGCCAAGAGCGGGGTAACGGCTACACCTTC
. . TRBJ1-2 TRBV27 CASSTTPDRAVSNYGYTF TGTGCCAGCAGTACAACTCCGGACCGGGCTGTCTCTAACTATGGCTACACCTTC
. . TRBJ2-6 TRBV10-3 CAIRDSSGANVLTF TGTGCCATCAGAGACTCCTCTGGGGCCAACGTCCTGACTTTC
TRBD2 . TRBJ2-7 TRBV7-9 CASSPPTSSLEQYF TGTGCCAGCAGCCCCCCGACTAGCTCCCTCGAGCAGTACTTC
. . TRBJ1-1 TRBV13 CASSSGYVQGRDSEAFF TGTGCCAGCAGTAGTGGGTATGTCCAGGGGAGGGATTCTGAAGCTTTCTTT
. . TRBJ1-1 TRBV5-6 CASSLPVGEKAFF TGTGCCAGCAGCTTGCCGGTAGGGGAAAAAGCTTTCTTT
TRBD1 . TRBJ1-2 TRBV11-1 CASSLGDRDYGYTF TGTGCCAGCAGCTTAGGGGACAGGGACTATGGCTACACCTTC
. . TRBJ2-6 TRBV19 CASSIDHAAADTGANVLTF TGTGCCAGTAGTATAGATCATGCGGCTGCGGACACTGGGGCCAACGTCCTGACTTTC
. . TRBJ1-5 TRBV28 CASLVGEGNQPQHF TGTGCCAGTCTCGTGGGGGAGGGCAATCAGCCCCAGCATTTT
TRBD2 . TRBJ2-3 TRBV9 CASSVGTSGSTDTQYF TGTGCCAGCAGCGTAGGGACTAGCGGTAGCACAGATACGCAGTATTTT
. . TRBJ1-1 TRBV9 CASSVGRDTEAFF TGTGCCAGCAGCGTAGGAAGGGACACTGAAGCTTTCTTT
TRBD2 . TRBJ2-3 TRBV4-1 CASSQRTSGPTDTQYF TGCGCCAGCAGCCAACGGACTAGCGGGCCCACAGATACGCAGTATTTT
. . TRBJ2-3 TRBV5-1 CASSPTSGSLTDTQYF TGCGCCAGCAGCCCCACGAGCGGGTCGCTCACAGATACGCAGTATTTT
. . TRBJ2-7 TRBV28 CASSLPTKITSPTYYEQYF TGTGCCAGCAGTTTACCAACGAAGATTACCTCCCCTACCTACTACGAGCAGTACTTC